This paragraph covers one T cell receptor beta chain sequence. Its matching antigen is unknown. The V gene's germline CDR1 is SGHNT and CDR2 YYREEE (reference sequence). There are 13 residues in the CDR3. V shed 4 bases and J shed 4 bases, with 10 bases lying between them. The PCR had 60 Vbeta and 13 Jbeta primers. Here immunoSEQ multiplex PCR was the method, and the copy in TCRdb shows in-frame clones only, minus some. The sample records around 65,000 clones, 75% being singletons. This entry belongs to a study of cytomegalovirus exposure and HLA in healthy donors. Study-wide background: Earlier, almost 120 million unique TCR beta sequences were recovered from around 200 million T cells by an analysis.

Study conclusions and caveats: Later analysis identified a missense DCLRE1C variant that was linked to TCR beta V- and J-gene trimming. Associated with HLA alleles at 0.05 false discovery rate in a later analysis were 16,951 TCR beta sequences. For most TCR sequences rarity was the rule, although some public TCRs occurred in many donors.

The V call is TRBV5-4, the J call TRBJ2-3; no firm D call. The TCR was taken from a woman aged 30 to 39 in good health and CMV-seropositive. The sequenced material came from PBMCs. In DNA, the CDR3 is TGTGCCAGCAGCCTCGATCGGTCAGATACGCAGTATTTT. Its protein product is CASSLDRSDTQYF. Variable domain in full (rest from reference TRBV5-4 and TRBJ2-3): ETGVTQSPTHLIKTRGQQVTLRCSSQSGHNTVSWYQQALGQGPQFIFQYYREEENGRGNFPPRFSGLQFPNYSSELNVNALELDDSALYLCASSLDRSDTQYFGPGTRLTVL.